Sequencing of this T cell receptor beta chain was carried out in a study of Graves' ophthalmopathy and Graves' hyperthyroidism. Germline loops: CDR1 MGHDK, CDR2 SYGVNS. CDR3 length: 14 amino acids. Symptoms, serum thyroxine and TRAb, thyroid ultrasound, and orbital computed tomography formed the diagnostic basis. PBMCs were isolated by Ficoll-Paque density gradient centrifugation, using approximately 10 ml of fresh peripheral blood as the starting material. Amplified TCR beta CDR3 regions were obtained using RNA transcripts as template. An opening RT-PCR round employed HTBI primers and preceded a second-round multiplex PCR. TCRdb reprocessed the multiplex PCR reads with MiXCR, giving one entry per CDR3 protein. The data show 740,000 or so distinct CDR3 sequences, 35% to 50% seen once. A word on this clonotype: One end of the junction is discordant with germline, which a read error may explain.

V and J are TRBV25-1 and TRBJ2-2; possible D gene TRBD2, 7 bases. The sequenced material came from peripheral blood. This sequence was found in an adult man with Graves' ophthalmopathy. In DNA form, the CDR3 reads TGTGCCAGTAGTGGGGGGGCGTGGACCGGGGAGCTGTTTTTT. This gives the protein CASSGGAWTGELFF.